This T cell receptor (beta chain) originates from a study of blood T cell repertoires in COVID-19. About the research overall: Specimens from acute and convalescent COVID-19 originated in the United States, Italy and Spain.

All enrollees were roughly 18 to 90 years old and from roughly 22 US areas. This clone was observed a few times. The CDR3 consists of 15 residues. Germline V lookup: CDR1 LGHNA, CDR2 YSLEER. V shed 1 base, J shed 10 bases, and the junction held 6 bases outside the gene matches. Produced via immunoSEQ multiplex PCR; TCRdb's table is partial and in-frame only. This sample has 150,000 to 200,000 clones; roughly 77% occur once, and the top ten carry less than 20%. The gene calls are TRBV4-3 and TRBJ1-6; 8 bases map to TRBD1. This TCR derives from a woman aged 45-60 years with acute COVID-19. Sequenced sample: PBMCs or T cells enriched from blood (not recorded which). CDR3 bases: TGCGCCAGCAGCCAAGGGTCAGGGGGCTTATCACCCCTCCACTTT. Translation gives CASSQGSGGLSPLHF.